The present entry profiles one T cell receptor (beta chain) with its context. V lost 8 bases to trimming and J lost 1 base; unmatched junction nucleotides: 3. CDR1 is WSHSY and CDR2 is SAAADI in the germline V gene. The CDR3 runs 15 residues. This entry belongs to a study of blood T cell repertoires in COVID-19. Study information: Both acute and convalescent COVID-19 samples were obtained from the United States, Italy and Spain.

Original data processing: Amplification of reference gene primers provided the estimated nucleated cell counts. The assay was immunoSEQ multiplex PCR, and TCRdb's table has in-frame clones only and misses some. V, J and clone size were drawn from that table, and D and trimming were deduced from the DNA. The data hold roughly 70,000 clones, with over 70% observed a single time. The sample was peripheral blood. The TCR was taken from a man in his 60s with acute or convalescent COVID-19. The genes are TRBV10-2 and TRBJ2-2, with 11 bases fitting TRBD2. The CDR3 bases are TGCGCCAGCGGGACTAGCGGAGAGAACACCGGGGAGCTGTTTTTT. The encoded protein is CASGTSGENTGELFF.